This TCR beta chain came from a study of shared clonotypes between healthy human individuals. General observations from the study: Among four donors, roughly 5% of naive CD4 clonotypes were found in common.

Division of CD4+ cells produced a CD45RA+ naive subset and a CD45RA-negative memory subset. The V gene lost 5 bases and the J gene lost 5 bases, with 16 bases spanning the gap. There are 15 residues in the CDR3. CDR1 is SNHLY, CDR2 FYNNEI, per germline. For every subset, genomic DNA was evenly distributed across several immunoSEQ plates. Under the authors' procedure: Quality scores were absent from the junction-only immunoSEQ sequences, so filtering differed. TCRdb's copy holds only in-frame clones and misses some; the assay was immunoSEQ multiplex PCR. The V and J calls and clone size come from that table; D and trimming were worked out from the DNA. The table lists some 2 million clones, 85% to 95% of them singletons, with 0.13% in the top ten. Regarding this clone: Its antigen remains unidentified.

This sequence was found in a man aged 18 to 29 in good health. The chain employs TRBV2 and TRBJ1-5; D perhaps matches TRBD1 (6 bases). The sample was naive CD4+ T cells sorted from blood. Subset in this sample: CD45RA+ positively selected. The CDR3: CASSWEDSLYQPQHF. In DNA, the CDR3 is TGTGCCAGCAGTTGGGAGGACAGCCTTTATCAGCCCCAGCATTTT.